This TCR beta chain was recovered during a study of cytomegalovirus exposure and HLA in healthy donors (dated by TCRdb to 2016 to 2017). In the study overall: According to a later analysis, the approximately 130 validation repertoires were produced on the same platform as the approximately 690 repertoires of the first cohort. Along with the roughly 670-subject first cohort, a separate validation cohort of approximately 110 different subjects was used. The study aimed to test whether signatures of past pathogen exposure could be identified by cataloging public T cell receptors. To predict cytomegalovirus infection status, the study brought together high-throughput TCR immunosequencing, statistical association of individual TCRs with disease status, and machine learning. Summary of the overall study and its limitations: The validation cohort had no HLA typing available for a later analysis, so co-occurrence within that cohort was assessed over all 120 or so repertoires. A few of the identified cytomegalovirus-associated TCR beta chains were confirmed in vitro to be specific for cytomegalovirus antigens. The study gave a list of 150 to 200 TCR beta chains associated with cytomegalovirus. Most TCR sequences were observed very rarely across donors, whereas some public TCRs were present in many individuals. According to the authors, the approach could potentially be generalized to other disease states and immunological phenotypes. The classifier was reported to diagnose cytomegalovirus status with high specificity and sensitivity in both the original cohort and the validation cohort. A later analysis found that TCRs clustered in the first cohort also tended to co-occur in the 95 to 150 validation repertoires, with about 94% of cluster scores above 0.

As concerns this clone: What this receptor recognizes is not known. Base qualities were left out, and no much larger clone turns up one base away.

Separate from the roughly 650-subject first cohort, the validation cohort of roughly 110 subjects was the group to which the donors belonged. The CDR3, from cysteine to phenylalanine, totals 14 residues. Only CDR3 DNA is held: 42 bases, read in frame from base 1. Looking up the germline V gene yields CDR1 SGDLS and CDR2 YYNGEE. After removal of 3 bases from V and 5 bases from J, the junction retains 7 bases not matched to a gene. The protocol used for the library was the immunoSEQ multiplex PCR assay. The paper's data handling went like this. A statistical classification framework was built to diagnose cytomegalovirus status from the catalog of TCR beta chain sequences. TCRdb retrieved this table from immuneACCESS and kept in-frame rearrangements only. Not all clones are present; in checked studies, unresolved V genes account for under half, and no reason is known for the remainder. V, J and clone size are taken as reported in that table, and D and trimming were inferred from the DNA itself. The sample yields 68,000 or so clones; around 90% were counted once. The ten largest clonotypes hold roughly 3.1% of the sample.

The V gene is TRBV9 and the J gene is TRBJ2-7; the central 8 bases match TRBD1. Source material: PBMCs. The sequence was collected from a man aged 18 to 29 in good health and CMV-seronegative. The sequenced DNA: TGTGCCAGCAGCGGACGGACAGGGATGGACGAGCAGTACTTC. This sequence encodes CASSGRTGMDEQYF.